Following are 14 T cell receptor beta chains from one sample sequenced in a study of T cell responses to AZD1222 COVID-19 vaccine. Produced via immunoSEQ multiplex PCR; TCRdb's table is partial and in-frame only. In the table there are some 100,000 clones, less than 90% of which are singletons. The starting material was peripheral blood, obtained on day 0 of AZD1222 vaccination. Receptors originate from an adult in good health.

The chain links TRBV3-1 (or the pseudogene TRBV3-2) to TRBJ2-7; TRBD2 agrees at 10 bases. CDR1 LGHDT and CDR2 YNNKEL come from the germline V gene (reference sequence). Losses at the gene ends were 4 bases for V and 3 bases for J; bases not matched to a gene: 6. The CDR3 loop spans 15 amino acids. The DNA of the CDR3 is TGTGCCAGCAGCCGTGGGCTAGCGGGAGTCTACGAGCAGTACTTC. Translating gives CASSRGLAGVYEQYF.

V is TRBV14 and J is TRBJ2-7; 8 nucleotides align to TRBD1. Germline V CDR1 and CDR2: SGHDN, FVKESK. This CDR3 spans 17 amino acids. After removal of 3 bases from V and 3 bases from J, the junction contained 13 bases not matched to a gene. The CDR3 DNA reads TGTGCCAGCAGCCATCAGGCGATCGGGACAGGCCGCTACGAGCAGTACTTC. Translation gives CASSHQAIGTGRYEQYF.

The V gene is TRBV27, the J gene TRBJ1-1; 9 bases match TRBD1. Looked up from germline, CDR1 is MNHEY and CDR2 is SMNVEV (reference sequence). This CDR3 spans 15 amino acids. Trimming took 5 bases from V and 2 from J; bases not matched to a gene: 6. CDR3 loop: CASSRDRATNTEAFF. DNA for the CDR3: TGTGCCAGCAGTCGGGACAGGGCTACAAACACTGAAGCTTTCTTT.

The rearrangement joins TRBV7-9 to TRBJ1-1, with unresolved D. The CDR3 is made up of 12 amino acids. With 8 bases removed from V and 1 base from J, the gap between germline ends came to 8 bases. Germline CDR1 and CDR2: SEHNR and FQNEAQ (reference sequence). Here the CDR3 DNA reads TGTGCCAGCGGGGAGACGAACACTGAAGCTTTCTTT. Translated: CASGETNTEAFF.

The chain links TRBV5-4 to TRBJ2-3; 8 bases are a match to TRBD2. The CDR3 runs to 17 residues. With 4 bases clipped from V and 2 bases from J, the junction kept 12 bases outside the gene matches. Germline lookup yields CDR1 SGHNT and CDR2 YYREEE (reference sequence). CDR3 sequence (DNA): TGTGCCAGCAGCCCACGGACTAGCCCCTCCCCCACAGATACGCAGTATTTT. Protein product: CASSPRTSPSPTDTQYF.

A few counts support this clone. CDR3 region: CASGPPRDYGYTF. CDR3 sequence (DNA): TGTGCTAGTGGGCCCCCGAGGGACTATGGCTACACCTTC. The V gene is TRBV12-5, the J gene TRBJ1-2; D is unresolved. The CDR3 consists of 13 residues. CDR1 is LGHNT, CDR2 FRNRAP, per germline. The V and J ends lost 6 bases and 3 bases respectively, with 11 bases between them.

This sequence joins TRBV15 and TRBJ1-2, with 7 bases lining up with TRBD1. After removal of 0 bases from V and 4 bases from J, the junction contained 8 bases not matched to a gene. Germline-derived CDR1 and CDR2 are LNHNV and YYDKDF (reference sequence). The length of the CDR3 is 16 residues. Written as DNA, the CDR3 is TGTGCCACCAGCAGAGATGTAGAGACAGGGATCTATGGCTACACCTTC. This translates into CATSRDVETGIYGYTF.

The chain has TRBV11-2 and TRBJ1-6, with no clear D. The CDR3 loop spans 11 amino acids. Trimming stripped 5 bases from V and 7 bases from J, with 3 bases between. The germline V gene has CDR1 SGHAT and CDR2 FQNNGV. The CDR3 sequence is CASSENSPLHF. CDR3 sequence (DNA): TGTGCCAGCAGCGAAAATTCACCCCTCCACTTT.

The chain recombines TRBV6-5 with TRBJ2-7; D perhaps matches TRBD2 (6 bases). Germline V gives CDR1 MNHEY, CDR2 SVGAGI. This CDR3 has 15 amino acids. Deletions cut 2 bases from V and 3 bases from J, with 14 bases between. The DNA of the CDR3 is TGTGCCAGCAGTTACCCAACCGGAGGGAACTACGAGCAGTACTTC. It is translated as CASSYPTGGNYEQYF.

This clone was detected only a few times. This rearrangement joins TRBV5-4 to TRBJ2-5, with 9 positions matching TRBD1. This CDR3 contains 19 residues. V was pared by 5 bases and J by 5 bases, with 22 bases of the junction left unmatched. From germline, CDR1 is SGHNT and CDR2 YYREEE (reference sequence). The CDR3: CASSSLIRDREESGETQYF. The DNA of the CDR3 is TGTGCCAGCAGTTCGTTAATCCGGGACAGGGAGGAATCGGGGGAGACCCAGTACTTC.

The chain links TRBV19 to TRBJ1-2, with D perhaps matching TRBD1 (5 bases). The germline V and J ends were trimmed by 5 bases and 3 bases, with 10 bases remaining between them. Germline CDR1 reads LNHDA; CDR2 reads SQIVND (reference sequence). The CDR3 consists of 13 residues. This CDR3 is CASSAQGDYGYTF. DNA of the CDR3: TGTGCCAGTAGTGCGCAGGGAGACTATGGCTACACCTTC.

The V gene is TRBV5-1, the J gene TRBJ2-2; 8 bases match TRBD1. The CDR3 is made up of 16 amino acids. Looked up from germline, CDR1 is SGHRS and CDR2 is YFSETQ. V was pared by 2 bases and J by 4 bases, with 7 bases of the junction left unmatched. The CDR3, as DNA: TGCGCCAGCAGCTTCCCAGGGGGCGCAGGCACCGGGGAGCTGTTTTTT. The encoded protein is CASSFPGGAGTGELFF.

This clone has just one count. This chain uses TRBV10-1 with TRBJ2-1; 8 bases fit TRBD2. Trimming at V came to 3 bases and at J to 2 bases, leaving 6 bases not matched to a gene. This CDR3 has 16 amino acids. Germline assignment: CDR1 WNHNN and CDR2 SYGVQD (reference sequence). The CDR3 DNA follows: TGCGCCAGCAGTGAATCCCTAGCGGGCGCCTACAATGAGCAGTTCTTC. This gives the protein CASSESLAGAYNEQFF.

V usage is TRBV5-1 and J usage is TRBJ2-3; 8 bases map to TRBD2. V lost 6 bases to trimming and J lost 4 bases; unmatched junction nucleotides: 7. This CDR3 has 14 amino acids. The germline V gene encodes CDR1 SGHRS and CDR2 YFSETQ. Here the CDR3 DNA reads TGCGCCAGCACCCCGGGGGGGCTAGCAGATACGCAGTATTTT. It yields the protein CASTPGGLADTQYF.